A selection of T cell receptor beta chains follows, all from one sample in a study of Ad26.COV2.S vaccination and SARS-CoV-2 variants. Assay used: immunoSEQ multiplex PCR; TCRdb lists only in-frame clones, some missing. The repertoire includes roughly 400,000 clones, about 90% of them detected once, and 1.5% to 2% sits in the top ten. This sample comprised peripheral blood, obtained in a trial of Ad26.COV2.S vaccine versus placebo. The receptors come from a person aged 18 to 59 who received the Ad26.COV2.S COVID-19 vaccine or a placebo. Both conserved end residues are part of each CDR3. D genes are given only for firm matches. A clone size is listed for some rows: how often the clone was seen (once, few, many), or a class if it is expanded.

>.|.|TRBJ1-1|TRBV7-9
TGTGCCAGCAGCTTAGCGGGTACAGGTTCAAGGGAAGCTTTCTTT
CASSLAGTGSREAFF
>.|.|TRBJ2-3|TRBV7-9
TGTGCCAGCAGCCCCCCAATTACAGATACGCAGTATTTT
CASSPPITDTQYF
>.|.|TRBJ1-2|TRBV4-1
TGCGCCAGCAGCCCGCCTCTGGGGAAAGTTGGCTACACCTTC
CASSPPLGKVGYTF
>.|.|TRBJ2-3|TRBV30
TGTGCCTGGAGTGGTCTCTTGGCAGATACGCAGTATTTT
CAWSGLLADTQYF
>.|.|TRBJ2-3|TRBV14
TGTGCCAGCAGCCAAGGGGGCGGCACAGATACGCAGTATTTT
CASSQGGGTDTQYF
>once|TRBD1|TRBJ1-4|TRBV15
TGTGCCACCAGCACCGGGACAGGGGGGAAAGGCGAAAAACTGTTTTTT
CATSTGTGGKGEKLFF
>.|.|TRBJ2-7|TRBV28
TGTGCCAGCAGAGGTCGGGGCTCCTACGAGCAGTACTTC
CASRGRGSYEQYF
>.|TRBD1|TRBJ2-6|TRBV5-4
TGTGCCAGCAGCCAAGGGACAGGGGGGACCTCTGGGGCCAACGTCCTGACTTTC
CASSQGTGGTSGANVLTF
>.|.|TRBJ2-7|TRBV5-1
TGCGCCAGCAGCTCGAACTACGAGCAGTACTTC
CASSSNYEQYF
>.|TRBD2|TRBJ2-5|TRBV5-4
TGTGCCAGCAGCTTGGAGCGGGGTGGGGGGACCCAGTACTTC
CASSLERGGGTQYF
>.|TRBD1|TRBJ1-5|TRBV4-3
TGCGCCAGCAGCCAAGGACCGGGACAGGGTTTCAGTAGCAATCAGCCCCAGCATTTT
CASSQGPGQGFSSNQPQHF
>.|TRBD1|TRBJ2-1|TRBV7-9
TGTGCCAGCAGGATCACCGACAGGGCCTACAATGAGCAGTTCTTC
CASRITDRAYNEQFF
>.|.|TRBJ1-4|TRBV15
TGTGCCACCAGCAGAGGGCAGCTTAATGAAAAACTGTTTTTT
CATSRGQLNEKLFF
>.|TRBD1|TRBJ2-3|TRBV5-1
TGCGCCAGCAGCCAACGGGGACAGGGGAGCACAGATACGCAGTATTTT
CASSQRGQGSTDTQYF
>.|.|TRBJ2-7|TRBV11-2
TGTGCCAGCAGCTTAGATCCCATGGGATTTGGGGGGTTC
CASSLDPMGFGGF
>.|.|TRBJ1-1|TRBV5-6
TGTGCCAGCAGCTTGGGTTCCAGGGCAGCTTTCTTT
CASSLGSRAAFF
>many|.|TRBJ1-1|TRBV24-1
TGTGCCACCAGTGTGGGGGGCGCGGGCACTGAAGCTTTCTTT
CATSVGGAGTEAFF
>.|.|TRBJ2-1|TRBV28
TGTGCCAGCAGGAGAAACAATGAGCAGTTCTTC
CASRRNNEQFF
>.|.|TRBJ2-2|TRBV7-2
TGTGCCAGCAGCCCTAGGGCCCCAATCAACACCGGGGAGCTGTTTTTT
CASSPRAPINTGELFF
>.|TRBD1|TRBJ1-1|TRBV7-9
TGTGCCAGCAGCCCGCAGGGGACAGGGGATTGGGAGACTGAAGCTTTCTTT
CASSPQGTGDWETEAFF
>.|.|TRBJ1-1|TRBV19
TGTGCCAGTATGCCGACTCCCCAAGGGAACACTGAAGCTTTCTTT
CASMPTPQGNTEAFF
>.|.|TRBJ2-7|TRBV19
TGTGCCAGTAGTCCCAGGGTCTCCTACGAGCAGTACTTC
CASSPRVSYEQYF
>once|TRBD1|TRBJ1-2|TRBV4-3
TGCGCCAGCAGCCAAGGGACAGGGGGCGGGTATGGCTACACCTTC
CASSQGTGGGYGYTF
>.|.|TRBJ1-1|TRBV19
TGTGCCAGTAATATGGCGAACACTGAAGCTTTCTTT
CASNMANTEAFF
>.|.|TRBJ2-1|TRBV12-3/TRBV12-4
TGTGCCAGCAGTTTGAAGGGGTACAATGAGCAGTTCTTC
CASSLKGYNEQFF
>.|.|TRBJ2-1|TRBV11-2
TGTGCCAGCAGCTTAGGAGTTGTCCAATGGGAGCAGTTCTTC
CASSLGVVQWEQFF
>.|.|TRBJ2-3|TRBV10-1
TGCGCCAGCAGTGAGAGGTCTTCAGATACGCAGTATTTT
CASSERSSDTQYF
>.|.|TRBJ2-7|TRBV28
TGTGCCAGCAGTTCAAATTGGGGGAACTACGAGCAGTACTTC
CASSSNWGNYEQYF
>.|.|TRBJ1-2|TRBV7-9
TGTGCCAGCGGGGGCCCCCCGAGGGGCTACACCTTC
CASGGPPRGYTF
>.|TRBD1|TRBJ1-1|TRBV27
TGTGCCAGCAGTCCATACTCACAGGGGTATACTGAAGCTTTCTTT
CASSPYSQGYTEAFF
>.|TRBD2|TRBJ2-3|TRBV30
TGTGCCTGGGAGAGGGCTAGCGGGGGGGCTACGCAGTATTTT
CAWERASGGATQYF
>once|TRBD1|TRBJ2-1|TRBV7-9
TGTGCCAGCATCGGTACCGGGACAGGGTCCTTAGGTGAGCAGTTCTTC
CASIGTGTGSLGEQFF
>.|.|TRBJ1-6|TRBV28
TGTGCCAGCAGTTTGTACCAGGGTAATTCACCCCTCCACTTT
CASSLYQGNSPLHF
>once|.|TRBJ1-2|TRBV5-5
TGTGCCAGCAGCTTACCGCAGACCTCTGGGTATGGCTACACCTTC
CASSLPQTSGYGYTF
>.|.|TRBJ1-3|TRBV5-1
TGCGCCAGCAGCTTGGGCACCGACTCTGGAAACACCATATATTTT
CASSLGTDSGNTIYF
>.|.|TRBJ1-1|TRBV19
TGTGCCAGTAATTGGGGTATGGAGGAACGCACTGAAGCTTTCTTT
CASNWGMEERTEAFF
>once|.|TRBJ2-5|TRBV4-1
TGCGCCAGCAGCCAAGGAAGCCTCAAAGAGACCCAGTACTTC
CASSQGSLKETQYF
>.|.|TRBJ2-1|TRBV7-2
TGTGCCAGCTTCACCAATAGTTTCTCCTACAATGAGCAGTTCTTC
CASFTNSFSYNEQFF
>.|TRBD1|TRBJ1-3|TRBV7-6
TGTGCCAGCAGCAAAGGACAGGGCGTCAGAAACACCATATATTTT
CASSKGQGVRNTIYF
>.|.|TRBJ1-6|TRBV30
TGTGCCTGGAGTGTTGCGGGGAACTCACCCCTCCACTTT
CAWSVAGNSPLHF
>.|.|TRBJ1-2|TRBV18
TGTGCCAGCTCTACCTCGGCAGGGGAGCCCAACTATGGCTACACCTTC
CASSTSAGEPNYGYTF
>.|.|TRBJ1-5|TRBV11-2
TGTGCCAGCAGTTCACAGGGATTCACGAATCAGCCCCAGCATTTT
CASSSQGFTNQPQHF
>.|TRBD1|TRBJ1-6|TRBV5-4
TGTGCCAGCAGCTTTCTACAGGGGCGTAATTCACCCCTCCACTTT
CASSFLQGRNSPLHF
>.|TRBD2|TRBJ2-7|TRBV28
TGTGCCAGCAGTATCACTAGCGGGGGGGGCGACGAGCAGTACTTC
CASSITSGGGDEQYF
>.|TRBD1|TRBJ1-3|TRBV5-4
TGTGCCAGCAGCGCGCAGGGGGCGCGGGGAAACACCATATATTTT
CASSAQGARGNTIYF
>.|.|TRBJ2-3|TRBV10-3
TGTGCCATCAGTGAGTCGGCTGTCGCAGATACGCAGTATTTT
CAISESAVADTQYF
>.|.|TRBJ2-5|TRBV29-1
TGCAGCGTGAACGGCCTAGACGGGCCTCAGCAACAAGAGACCCAGTACTTC
CSVNGLDGPQQQETQYF
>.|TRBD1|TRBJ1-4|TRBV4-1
TGCGCCAGCAGCCAGGGACAGGGATCTGAAAAACTGTTTTTT
CASSQGQGSEKLFF
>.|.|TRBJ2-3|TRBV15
TGTGCCACCAGCAGATTTACAGGGAACCTTTCTAGCACAGATACGCAGTATTTT
CATSRFTGNLSSTDTQYF
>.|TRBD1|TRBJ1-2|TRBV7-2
TGTGCCAGCAGCCCGGGACAGAAGTCGTTCTATGGCTACACCTTC
CASSPGQKSFYGYTF
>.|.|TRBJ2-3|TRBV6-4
TGTGCCAGCAGTGATACAGTTATGCCCCTTCGCCGTACGCAGTATTTT
CASSDTVMPLRRTQYF
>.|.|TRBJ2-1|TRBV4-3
TGCGCCAGCAGCCAAGACTACGTTCTCTATGAGCAGTTCTTC
CASSQDYVLYEQFF
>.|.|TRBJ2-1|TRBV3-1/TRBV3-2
TGTGCCAGCAGCGCCCCAGCGAGAACCTACAATGAGCAGTTCTTC
CASSAPARTYNEQFF
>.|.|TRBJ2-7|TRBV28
TGTGCCAGCAGTTTCGGCCCGGGGCTGGGCTACGAGCAGTACTTC
CASSFGPGLGYEQYF
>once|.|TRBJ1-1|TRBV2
TGTGCCAGCACCGATGATGTGGCAGATCCTGAAGCTTTCTTT
CASTDDVADPEAFF
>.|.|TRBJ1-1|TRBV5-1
TGCGCCAGCAGCTTCGGATCGGGGAACACTGAAGCTTTCTTT
CASSFGSGNTEAFF
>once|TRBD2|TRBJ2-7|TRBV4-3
TGCGCCAGCAGCCCGAACAGACTAGCGGCCTCCTACGAGCAGTACTTC
CASSPNRLAASYEQYF
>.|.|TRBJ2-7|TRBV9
TGTGCCAGCAGCCCGAGGGGCCCCTACGAGCAGTACTTC
CASSPRGPYEQYF